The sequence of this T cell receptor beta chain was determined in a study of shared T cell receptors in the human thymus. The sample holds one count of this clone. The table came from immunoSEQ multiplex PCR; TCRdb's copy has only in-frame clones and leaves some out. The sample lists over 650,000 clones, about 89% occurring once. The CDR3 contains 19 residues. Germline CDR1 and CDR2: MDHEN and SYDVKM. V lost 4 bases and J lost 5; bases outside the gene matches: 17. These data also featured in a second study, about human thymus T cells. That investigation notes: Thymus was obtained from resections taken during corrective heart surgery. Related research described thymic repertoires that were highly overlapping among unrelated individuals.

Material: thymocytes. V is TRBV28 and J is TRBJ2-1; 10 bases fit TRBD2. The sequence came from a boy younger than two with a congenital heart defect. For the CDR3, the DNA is TGTGCCAGCAGTTATGATATAAAGTTCGAGCGGGAGGGGAACAATGAGCAGTTCTTC. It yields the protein CASSYDIKFEREGNNEQFF. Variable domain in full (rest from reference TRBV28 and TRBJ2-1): DVKVTQSSRYLVKRTGEKVFLECVQDMDHENMFWYRQDPGLGLRLIYFSYDVKMKEKGDIPEGYSVSREKKERFSLILESASTNQTSMYLCASSYDIKFEREGNNEQFFGPGTRLTVL.